The present TCR beta chain was sequenced within a study of cytomegalovirus exposure and HLA in healthy donors. V shed 1 base and J shed 8 bases, with 11 bases lying between them. The CDR3 is 14 residues long. From germline, CDR1 is SGHDN and CDR2 FVKESK. 60 Vbeta and 13 Jbeta primers were used in PCR. TCRdb's copy holds only in-frame clones and misses some; the assay was immunoSEQ multiplex PCR. This table holds 150,000 to 200,000 clones, around three quarters found once. The sequence was collected from a man between 25 and 39 years old in good health and CMV-seronegative. The rearrangement links TRBV14 to TRBJ2-2; D is perhaps TRBD2 (5 bases). Sequencing was done on a sample of PBMCs. CDR3 amino acids: CASSQALVYGELFF. In nucleotides, the CDR3 is TGTGCCAGCAGCCAAGCACTAGTTTATGGGGAGCTGTTTTTT.